The T cell receptor (beta chain) under discussion was sequenced for a study of T cell clones after liver transplantation. General study findings and limits: Rather than being deleted, graft donor-reactive T cells may have moved into the graft.

About this clone itself: Antigen unknown.

The assay was immunoSEQ multiplex PCR, and TCRdb's table has in-frame clones only and misses some. There are roughly 80,000 clones in the sample; about 84% occur only once, and about 0.45% lies in the top ten. Germline V gene lookup returns CDR1 KGHSH and CDR2 LQKENI. The CDR3 is 14 amino acids. V was cut by 3 bases and J by 0 bases, with 8 bases left in between. This receptor was obtained from a human patient who received a liver transplant. Some of the T cells might come from the graft donor. Sequenced here: CD4+ T cells from blood, sampled approximately 3.5 years after liver transplant. The chain has TRBV18 and TRBJ1-1, with D unresolved. CDR3: CASSPRTVNTEAFF. CDR3 nucleotides: TGTGCCAGCTCACCTCGGACCGTGAACACTGAAGCTTTCTTT.